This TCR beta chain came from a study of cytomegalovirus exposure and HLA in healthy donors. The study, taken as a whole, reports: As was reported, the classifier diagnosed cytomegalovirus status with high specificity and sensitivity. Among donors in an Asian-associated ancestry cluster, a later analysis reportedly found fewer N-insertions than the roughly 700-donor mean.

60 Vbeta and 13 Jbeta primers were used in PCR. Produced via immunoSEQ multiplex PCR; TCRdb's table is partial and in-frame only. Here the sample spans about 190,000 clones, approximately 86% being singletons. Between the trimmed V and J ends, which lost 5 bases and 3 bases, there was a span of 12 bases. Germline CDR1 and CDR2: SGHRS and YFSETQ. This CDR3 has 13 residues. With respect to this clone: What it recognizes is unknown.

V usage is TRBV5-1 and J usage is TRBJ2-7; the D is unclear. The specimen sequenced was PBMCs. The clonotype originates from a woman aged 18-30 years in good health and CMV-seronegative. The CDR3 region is CASRGAANYEQYF. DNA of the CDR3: TGCGCCAGCAGGGGTGCGGCGAACTACGAGCAGTACTTC. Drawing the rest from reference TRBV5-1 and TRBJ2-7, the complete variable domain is KAGVTQTPRYLIKTRGQQVTLSCSPISGHRSVSWYQQTPGQGLQFLFEYFSETQRNKGNFPGRFSGRQFSNSRSEMNVSTLELGDSALYLCASRGAANYEQYFGPGTRLTVT.